A single sample is the source of the 4 T cell receptor beta chains below, sequenced in a study of identifying expanded T cells in peripheral blood. Measured with immunoSEQ multiplex PCR; TCRdb has only the in-frame clones, and not every one. The data show more than 70,000 clones, approximately 84% seen once. Source material: blood. All receptors come from a person aged 18-70 years in good health.

The chain combines TRBV15 with TRBJ2-7, with TRBD2 matching over 9 bases. Trimming took 4 bases from V and 1 from J; bases not matched to a gene: 5. The CDR3 contains 15 residues. The germline CDR1 and CDR2 sequences are LNHNV and YYDKDF (reference sequence). CDR3 protein: CATSKRLAASYEQYF. The CDR3 DNA reads as TGTGCCACCAGCAAGCGACTAGCGGCATCCTACGAGCAGTACTTC.

The chain employs TRBV19 and TRBJ1-2, with a possible D match to TRBD1 (5 bases). Per the germline V gene, CDR1 is LNHDA and CDR2 is SQIVND (reference sequence). Trimming pared 5 bases from V and 4 bases from J, leaving 8 bases between. The CDR3 consists of 12 residues. The CDR3 is CASSRDFYGYTF. CDR3 DNA sequence: TGTGCCAGTAGTCGGGACTTCTATGGCTACACCTTC. Variable domain in full (rest from reference TRBV19 and TRBJ1-2): DGGITQSPKYLFRKEGQNVTLSCEQNLNHDAMYWYRQDPGQGLRLIYYSQIVNDFQKGDIAEGYSVSREKKESFPLTVTSAQKNPTAFYLCASSRDFYGYTFGSGTRLTVV.

The gene calls are TRBV5-1 and TRBJ2-7; 11 positions agree with TRBD2. CDR1 SGHRS and CDR2 YFSETQ come from the germline V gene. The CDR3 covers 15 residues. V was pared by 6 bases and J by 4 bases, with 9 bases of the junction left unmatched. CDR3 coding DNA: TGCGCCAGCACCCTCTCGACTAGCGGGGAATACGAGCAGTACTTC. It translates to CASTLSTSGEYEQYF.

The J gene is TRBJ1-1, the V gene TRBV6-1; D uncertain. The germline V gene encodes CDR1 MNHNS and CDR2 SASEGT. V was trimmed by 2 bases and J by 6 bases, leaving 10 bases between them. The CDR3 extends over 13 amino acids. The CDR3 reads CASSERWIPEAFF. For the CDR3, the DNA is TGTGCCAGCAGTGAACGGTGGATACCTGAAGCTTTCTTT.